This T cell receptor (beta chain) was recovered during a study of blood T cells in healthy people across ages. Study observations and caveats: Researchers said unsorted PBMCs prevented a conclusive naive versus antigen-experienced comparison.

This clonotype was counted a few times. What it recognizes is unknown. There are 15 residues in the CDR3. The V segment lost 0 bases and the J segment 6 bases; nucleotides outside the gene matches: 5. CDR1 is ENHRY, CDR2 SYGVKD, per germline. Combining a sample-barcoded 5' primer with a J-beta primer mix, a second PCR ran for about 7 to 11 cycles. TCRdb re-analysed the 5' RACE reads in MiXCR, keeping a single row per CDR3 protein. The sample consists of about 570,000 distinct CDR3 sequences, roughly a quarter of them appearing once. The same sample was also used in a study of T cells of mothers and their children. Per that study: Once extracted, all RNA went into cDNA synthesis at 1.5 ug per 15 ul. Sequencing got over 9 million TCR beta CDR3 reads from each mother and several million from each child.

The sequence was obtained from a boy between 2 and 10 years old in good health. This rearrangement joins TRBV10-3 to TRBJ1-2; 9 bases align to TRBD1. Sequences were obtained from blood. The CDR3 DNA sequence: TGTGCCATCAGTGAGTCCGGGACAGGGATGGATGGCTACACCTTC. Translated, it gives CAISESGTGMDGYTF.